This TCR beta chain appears in the sequencing data of a study of molecular identifiers for immune sequencing clone quantification. This CDR3 region has 14 residues. CDR1 is GTSNPN and CDR2 is SVGIG in the germline V gene (reference sequence). The germline V and J ends were trimmed by 3 bases and 1 base, with 10 bases remaining between them. Methods described previously were used for bulk TCR libraries, and listed TCR primers were applied. In TCRdb, the PCR reads were re-called with MiXCR into one record per CDR3 protein. The sample lists 550,000 to 750,000 distinct CDR3 sequences, roughly 21% occurring once. This clonotype was counted between two and nine times. When naive CD8 T cells were sorted, they were gated as CD8+CD4-CCR7+CD45RA+.

The sequence was collected from a human donor in good health. Some libraries in this study had Jurkat cell RNA spiked in. The sample taken for sequencing was naive CD8+ T cells from blood, with Jurkat cell RNA spiked in. Subset noted: FACS-sorted CD8+CD4-CCR7+CD45RA+ naive T cells. V usage is TRBV30 and J usage is TRBJ2-1; the D gene is possibly TRBD2 (6 bases). CDR3 loop: CAWRGAGSYNEQFF. The CDR3 DNA is TGTGCCTGGAGGGGTGCGGGGTCCTACAATGAGCAGTTCTTC.